This T cell receptor beta chain was retrieved from a study of blood T cell repertoires in COVID-19. Study at large: Acute-phase and convalescent COVID-19 samples originated in the United States, Italy and Spain. Sample material is recorded as cDNA or gDNA derived from T cells, B-cell-depleted T cells, or PBMCs.

Authors' analysis steps: Quantification of nucleated cells was approximated via reference gene primer amplification. Assay: immunoSEQ multiplex PCR; the TCRdb copy retains only in-frame clones and omits some. V and J calls and clone size follow that table, whereas D and trimming were derived from the DNA. The table lists more than 45,000 clones, around 89% of them singletons, with 1.2% to 1.5% in the top ten. Trimming shortened V by 1 base and J by 4 bases, and 16 bases separated the two germline ends. The germline V gene encodes CDR1 SEHNR and CDR2 FQNEAQ (reference sequence). This CDR3 has 16 residues.

The chain couples TRBV7-9 to TRBJ1-1; a possible D gene is TRBD1 (6 bases). Specimen: peripheral blood. The sequence derives from a man aged 55 to 70 with acute or convalescent COVID-19. The CDR3 is CASSLGGPGRGTEAFF. The CDR3 DNA is TGTGCCAGCAGCTTAGGGGGCCCTGGCAGGGGCACTGAAGCTTTCTTT.